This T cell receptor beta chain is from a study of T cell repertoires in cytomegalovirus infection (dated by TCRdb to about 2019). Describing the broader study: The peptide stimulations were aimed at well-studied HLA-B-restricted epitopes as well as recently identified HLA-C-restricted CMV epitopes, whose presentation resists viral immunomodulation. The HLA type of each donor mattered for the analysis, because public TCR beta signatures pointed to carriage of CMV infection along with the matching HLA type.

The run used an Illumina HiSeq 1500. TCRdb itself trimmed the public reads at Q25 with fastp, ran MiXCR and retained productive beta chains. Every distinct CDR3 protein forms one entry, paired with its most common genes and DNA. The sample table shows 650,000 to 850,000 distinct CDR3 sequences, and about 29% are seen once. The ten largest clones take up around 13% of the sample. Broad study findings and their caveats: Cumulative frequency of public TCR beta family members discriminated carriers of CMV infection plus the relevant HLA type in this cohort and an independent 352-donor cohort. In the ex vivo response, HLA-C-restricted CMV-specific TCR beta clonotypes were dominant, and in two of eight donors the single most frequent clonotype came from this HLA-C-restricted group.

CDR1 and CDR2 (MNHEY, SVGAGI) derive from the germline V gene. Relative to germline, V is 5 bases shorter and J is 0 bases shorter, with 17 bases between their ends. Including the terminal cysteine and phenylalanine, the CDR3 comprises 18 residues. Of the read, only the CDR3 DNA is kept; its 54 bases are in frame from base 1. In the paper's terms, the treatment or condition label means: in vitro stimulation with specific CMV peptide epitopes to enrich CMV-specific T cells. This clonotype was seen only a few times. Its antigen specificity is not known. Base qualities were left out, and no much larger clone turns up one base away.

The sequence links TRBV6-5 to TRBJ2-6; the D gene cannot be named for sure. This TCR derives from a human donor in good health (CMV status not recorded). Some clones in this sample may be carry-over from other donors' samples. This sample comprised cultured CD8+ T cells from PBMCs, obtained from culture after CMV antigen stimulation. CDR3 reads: CASSTPPGGYSGANVLTF. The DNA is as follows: TGTGCCAGCAGTACCCCCCCGGGCGGCTACTCTGGGGCCAACGTCCTGACTTTC.